Below, 27 T cell receptor beta chains from the same sample are listed, as sequenced in a study of T cell responses to AZD1222 COVID-19 vaccine. The repertoire was sequenced with immunoSEQ multiplex PCR; TCRdb's copy has only in-frame clones and lacks some. This sample has some 150,000 clones, with roughly 89% found just once. The material sequenced was peripheral blood, taken on day 0 of AZD1222 vaccination. The receptors derive from an adult in good health.

The V gene is TRBV19, the J gene TRBJ2-2, with TRBD2 as a possible D gene (5 bases). The CDR3 totals 14 residues. V was shortened by 3 bases and J by 7 bases, with 12 bases between the two germline ends. Germline V lookup: CDR1 LNHDA, CDR2 SQIVND (reference sequence). The CDR3 nucleotides are TGTGCCAGTAGTATTCGGGGAGTGAACGGGGAGCTGTTTTTT. Amino acid sequence: CASSIRGVNGELFF. Full variable domain (rest looked up from reference TRBV19 and TRBJ2-2): DGGITQSPKYLFRKEGQNVTLSCEQNLNHDAMYWYRQDPGQGLRLIYYSQIVNDFQKGDIAEGYSVSREKKESFPLTVTSAQKNPTAFYLCASSIRGVNGELFFGEGSRLTVL.

This chain connects TRBV5-4 to TRBJ1-4; 7 bases fit TRBD1. This CDR3 region has 15 residues. Germline-derived CDR1 and CDR2 are SGHNT and YYREEE (reference sequence). With V trimmed by 1 base and J by 8 bases, 8 bases remained unmatched. The DNA of the CDR3 is TGTGCCAGCAGCTTGAAGACAGGGAGAGAAGAAAAACTGTTTTTT. This translates into CASSLKTGREEKLFF.

The CDR3 spells CATRQGGSYNEQFF. The CDR3 nucleotides read TGTGCCACCAGACAGGGGGGATCCTACAATGAGCAGTTCTTC. The chain has TRBV25-1 and TRBJ2-1; 9 bases match TRBD1. The CDR3 sequence is 14 residues long. J was trimmed by 1 base and V by 10 bases; bases with no gene match: 5. The germline V gene has CDR1 MGHDK and CDR2 SYGVNS.

The chain employs TRBV30 and TRBJ2-5; D gene uncertain. Germline V gives CDR1 GTSNPN, CDR2 SVGIG (reference sequence). The CDR3 loop spans 13 amino acids. V shed 6 bases and J shed 4 bases, with 15 bases lying between them. CDR3 nucleotides: TGTGCCTGCGCCCTTGGGATTGCAGAGACCCAGTACTTC. It is translated as CACALGIAETQYF.

The rearrangement links TRBV28 to TRBJ1-3; 8 positions match TRBD1. The germline gives CDR1 MDHEN, CDR2 SYDVKM. V trimming: 5 bases; J trimming: 10 bases; junction bases outside the gene matches: 10. There are 14 residues in the CDR3. The CDR3 spells CASSPDGQGWTIYF. The CDR3 region has the DNA TGTGCCAGCAGTCCCGACGGACAGGGATGGACCATATATTTT.

The chain is built from TRBV6-2 or TRBV6-3 and TRBJ2-7; possibly TRBD2 for D (7 bases). Trimming shortened V by 6 bases and J by 3 bases, and 18 bases separated the two germline ends. Germline CDR1 MNHEY, CDR2 SVGEGT. The CDR3 contains 15 residues. CDR3 loop: CASSPRGTTYYEQYF. CDR3 sequence (DNA): TGTGCCAGCAGCCCGAGGGGGACTACCTACTACGAGCAGTACTTC.

J is TRBJ1-2 and V is TRBV4-3; D gene unclear. Trimming left V 0 bases short and J 0 bases short, with 8 bases between. This CDR3 spans 15 amino acids. Looked up from germline, CDR1 is LGHNA and CDR2 is YSLEER. For the CDR3, the DNA is TGCGCCAGCAGCCAAGATTCCAGAGCTAACTATGGCTACACCTTC. Protein: CASSQDSRANYGYTF.

V is TRBV11-2 and J is TRBJ2-7; D unresolved. Trimming removed 4 bases from V and 7 bases from J, with 8 bases in between. The CDR3 runs to 11 residues. CDR1 and CDR2 from the germline V gene are SGHAT and FQNNGV. The CDR3 DNA reads TGTGCCAGCAGCTCCGCGGTGGAGCAGTACTTC. Translated: CASSSAVEQYF.

The chain couples TRBV27 to TRBJ2-1; 9 bases agree with TRBD1. The junction had 1 base not matched to a gene; V was cut back by 3 bases and J by 4 bases. CDR1 is MNHEY and CDR2 is SMNVEV in the germline V gene (reference sequence). The CDR3 runs 14 residues. CDR3 nucleotides: TGTGCCAGCAGTTTGGGACAGGGATACAATGAGCAGTTCTTC. This translates into CASSLGQGYNEQFF.

This chain uses TRBV28 with TRBJ1-1; weak D call: TRBD1 (6 bases). CDR3 size: 14 residues. Per germline, CDR1 MDHEN and CDR2 SYDVKM. With 5 bases removed from V and 1 base from J, the gap between germline ends came to 11 bases. DNA of the CDR3: TGTGCCAGCAGTCCCACAGGGTGGAACACTGAAGCTTTCTTT. Protein sequence: CASSPTGWNTEAFF.

Concerning this clone: The sample has other DNA sequences that encode this CDR3 too. The chain uses TRBV6-5 and TRBJ1-5; 8 nucleotides match TRBD1. J was trimmed by 7 bases and V by 8 bases; bases with no gene match: 4. This CDR3 contains 12 residues. CDR1 is MNHEY and CDR2 is SVGAGI in the germline V gene. The CDR3 protein is CASRTGTQPQHF. CDR3 DNA: TGTGCCAGCCGGACAGGGACACAGCCCCAGCATTTT.

The chain combines TRBV21-1 with TRBJ2-1; no check of the table's D call, TRBD2, against the DNA was made. TRBV21-1 is described as a pseudogene. The CDR3 length is 16 residues. CDR3 protein: CASSPCDSSSYNEQFF. For the CDR3, the DNA is TGTGCCAGCAGCCCCTGTGATTCGAGCTCCTACAATGAGCAGTTCTTC.

The chain combines TRBV15 with TRBJ2-1; tentatively, D is TRBD1 or TRBD2 (5 bases each). V dropped 0 bases and J dropped 3 bases, with 12 bases sitting between them. Germline values: CDR1 LNHNV, CDR2 YYDKDF (reference sequence). This CDR3 spans 16 amino acids. CDR3 DNA: TGTGCCACCAGCAGAGATAACCGGGGCGGCTACAATGAGCAGTTCTTC. Amino acid sequence: CATSRDNRGGYNEQFF.

The genes are TRBV2 and TRBJ1-6; D uncertain. CDR3 length equals 14 residues. Germline CDR1 reads SNHLY; CDR2 reads FYNNEI. V dropped 8 bases and J dropped 7 bases, with 15 bases sitting between them. This CDR3 is CASDLKGENSPLHF. For the CDR3, the DNA is TGTGCCAGCGACCTCAAGGGTGAGAATTCACCCCTCCACTTT.

V is TRBV2 and J is TRBJ2-2, with D perhaps TRBD2 (7 bases). The CDR3 is 16 residues long. V lost 2 bases, J lost 5 bases, and 15 bases lay in between. CDR1 is SNHLY, CDR2 FYNNEI, per germline. CDR3 bases: TGTGCCAGCAGTGAATATCGGGGGGCGGGTACCGGGGAGCTGTTTTTT. Translation gives CASSEYRGAGTGELFF.

The chain combines TRBV7-2 with TRBJ2-1; 8 bases match TRBD2. Germline V gene data show CDR1 as SGHTA and CDR2 as FQGNSA. The CDR3 has 16 residues. Germline trimming cut 4 bases from V and 10 bases from J; bases unmatched to any gene: 15. The CDR3 here is CASSSSPGGPSGEQFF. The CDR3 DNA reads TGTGCCAGCAGCTCGTCCCCGGGAGGGCCATCAGGCGAGCAGTTCTTC.

The chain carries TRBV19 and TRBJ2-1; 11 bases are shared with TRBD2. The ends lost 2 bases at V and 6 bases at J; junction bases unmatched: 3. Per the germline V gene, CDR1 is LNHDA and CDR2 is SQIVND (reference sequence). The CDR3 extends over 15 amino acids. CDR3 sequence: CASSILGLAANEQFF. The CDR3 DNA follows: TGTGCCAGTAGTATACTGGGACTAGCGGCCAATGAGCAGTTCTTC.

This chain connects TRBV11-3 to TRBJ2-1; TRBD2 matches at 8 bases. Germline assignment: CDR1 SGHNT and CDR2 YENEEA. Trimming at V came to 5 bases and at J to 5 bases, leaving 14 bases not matched to a gene. CDR3 size: 17 residues. CDR3 nucleotide sequence: TGTGCCAGCAGCCTCCGTCTTACAGCGGGGGTAAACAATGAGCAGTTCTTC. As protein: CASSLRLTAGVNNEQFF.

V usage is TRBV7-9 and J usage is TRBJ2-1; 9 bases fit TRBD2. This CDR3 is built from 15 residues. V was pared by 0 bases and J by 7 bases, with 4 bases of the junction left unmatched. Per the germline V gene, CDR1 is SEHNR and CDR2 is FQNEAQ (reference sequence). The CDR3 nucleotides are TGTGCCAGCAGCTTAGCACTAGCGGGCAGAAATGAGCAGTTCTTC. This sequence encodes CASSLALAGRNEQFF.

This CDR3 is CASSISLGGNQPQHF. CDR3 bases: TGTGCCAGTAGTATAAGCTTAGGCGGAAATCAGCCCCAGCATTTT. J is TRBJ1-5 and V is TRBV19; D unresolved. This CDR3 comprises 15 residues. Germline V gene lookup returns CDR1 LNHDA and CDR2 SQIVND (reference sequence). Trimming took off 2 bases at V and 4 bases at J, with 12 bases between the two ends.

The chain employs TRBV28 and TRBJ1-3, with D unresolved. The V end was cut by 6 bases, the J end by 0 bases, with 6 bases between. The CDR3 sequence is 13 residues long. Germline CDR1 MDHEN, CDR2 SYDVKM. This CDR3 is CASRDSSGNTIYF. CDR3 nucleotides: TGTGCCAGCAGGGATTCCTCTGGAAACACCATATATTTT.

For the CDR3, the DNA is TGTGCCAGCACGGGGGGAGCGGGAGACTCCTACGAGCAGTACTTC. This codes for CASTGGAGDSYEQYF. The chain has TRBV28 and TRBJ2-7; 8 bases match TRBD2. With V trimmed by 7 bases and J by 0 bases, 8 bases remained unmatched. This CDR3 spans 15 amino acids. Germline V gene data show CDR1 as MDHEN and CDR2 as SYDVKM.

This clone was detected once. CDR3 DNA: TGTGCCAGCAGTTTGGCAGGGGCGAACACCGGGGAGCTGTTTTTT. Its translation is CASSLAGANTGELFF. This rearrangement joins TRBV27 to TRBJ2-2; a possible D gene is TRBD1 (6 bases). V was clipped by 3 bases and J by 0 bases, with 8 bases between them. Germline V CDR1 and CDR2: MNHEY, SMNVEV (reference sequence). The CDR3 has 15 amino acids.

The chain joins TRBV6-1 to TRBJ1-1; unclear D gene. The CDR3 is made up of 17 amino acids. The V gene's germline CDR1 is MNHNS and CDR2 SASEGT. V gave up 0 bases and J gave up 6 bases, with 20 bases separating them. This CDR3 is CASSEALAVRHGAEAFF. The CDR3 DNA sequence: TGTGCCAGCAGTGAAGCTTTAGCAGTACGGCACGGGGCTGAAGCTTTCTTT.

The rearrangement joins TRBV7-2 to TRBJ2-5, with 8 bases that match TRBD2. The CDR3 length is 15 residues. Trimming took 0 bases from V and 7 from J; bases not matched to a gene: 7. Germline V gene data show CDR1 as SGHTA and CDR2 as FQGNSA. The CDR3 DNA sequence: TGTGCCAGCAGCTTAGCCGGGGGGGGCAGCGGGACCCAGTACTTC. Residues: CASSLAGGGSGTQYF.

The chain combines TRBV28 with TRBJ1-2, with D hard to call. The germline gives CDR1 MDHEN, CDR2 SYDVKM. The CDR3 is 16 amino acids. Trimming removed 3 bases from V and 2 bases from J, with 16 bases in between. The CDR3 reads CASSLARAIGNYGYTF. CDR3 coding DNA: TGTGCCAGCAGTTTGGCCCGGGCAATCGGGAACTATGGCTACACCTTC.

The chain combines TRBV2 with TRBJ1-2; tentative D call: TRBD1 (6 bases). V was pared by 10 bases and J by 4 bases, with 13 bases between. The germline V gene has CDR1 SNHLY and CDR2 FYNNEI. This CDR3 has 12 amino acids. This CDR3 is CAISTGPYGYTF. The CDR3 nucleotides read TGTGCCATTTCGACAGGTCCCTATGGCTACACCTTC.